This paragraph reports one T cell receptor (beta chain). TCRdb's copy holds only in-frame clones and misses some; the assay was immunoSEQ multiplex PCR. In the table there are 62,000 or so clones, approximately 80% of which are singletons. This entry comes from a study of blood T cell repertoires in COVID-19. For the study at large: Some COVID-19 samples were acute and others convalescent; all came from the United States, Italy and Spain.

This CDR3 has 16 amino acids. V lost 2 bases and J lost 4; bases outside the gene matches: 7. Germline V CDR1 and CDR2: KGHDR, SFDVKD. This sequence joins TRBV24-1 and TRBJ2-1; TRBD2 matches 7 bases. The TCR comes from a woman in her 40s with acute COVID-19. The specimen sequenced was PBMCs or T cells enriched from blood (not recorded which). In DNA form, the CDR3 reads TGTGCCACCAGTGATTCCGACGGGGGGTGGTACAATGAGCAGTTCTTC. It specifies CATSDSDGGWYNEQFF.